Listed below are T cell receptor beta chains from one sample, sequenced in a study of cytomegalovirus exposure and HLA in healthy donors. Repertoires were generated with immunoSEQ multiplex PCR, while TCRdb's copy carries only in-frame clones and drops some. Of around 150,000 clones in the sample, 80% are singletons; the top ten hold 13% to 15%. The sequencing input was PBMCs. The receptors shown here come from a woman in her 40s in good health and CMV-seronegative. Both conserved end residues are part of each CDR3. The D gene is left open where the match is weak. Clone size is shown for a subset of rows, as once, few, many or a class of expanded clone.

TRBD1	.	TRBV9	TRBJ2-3	TGTGCCAGCAGCGCCGGCCCGGGGACAGGGAAAAGAGATACGCAGTATTTT	CASSAGPGTGKRDTQYF
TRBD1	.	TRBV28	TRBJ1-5	TGTGCCAGCAGCCGCCCCCGACAGGGAATACTAAATCAGCCCCAGCATTTT	CASSRPRQGILNQPQHF
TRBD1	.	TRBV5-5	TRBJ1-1	TGTGCCAGCAGCTCGGACGCAGGGGGCCGGGAAGCTTTCTTT	CASSSDAGGREAFF
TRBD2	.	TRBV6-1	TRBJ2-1	TGTGCCAGCAGTGAAAGTTTAGCGGGGCTGAATGAGCAGTTCTTC	CASSESLAGLNEQFF
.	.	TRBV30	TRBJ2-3	TGTGCCTGGGGCAGGGCCCGCACAGATACGCAGTATTTT	CAWGRARTDTQYF
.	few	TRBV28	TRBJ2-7	TGTGCCAGCACTATAATGGGGGGTTTCAACGAGCAGTACTTC	CASTIMGGFNEQYF
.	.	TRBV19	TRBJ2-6	TGTGCCAGTACCCCTAAATCTCTCTTCGCTGGGGCCAACGTCCTGACTTTC	CASTPKSLFAGANVLTF
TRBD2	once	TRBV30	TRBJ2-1	TGTGCCTGGGGACTAGCGGGGGACCGAGGGCAGTTCTTC	CAWGLAGDRGQFF
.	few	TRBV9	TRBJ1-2	TGTGCCAGCAGCGCCCCCGGGAGAAATGGCTACACCTTC	CASSAPGRNGYTF
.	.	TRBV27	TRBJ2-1	TGTGCCAGCAGTTTATCGAGGGAACAGCGGCGGTTCTTC	CASSLSREQRRFF
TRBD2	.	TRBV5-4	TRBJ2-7	TGTGCCAGCAGCCCCCGGCGGACTAGCACCTACGAGCAGTACTTC	CASSPRRTSTYEQYF
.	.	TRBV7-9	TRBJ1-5	TGTGCCAGCAGCTTCGACAGGATCAATCAGCCCCAGCATTTT	CASSFDRINQPQHF
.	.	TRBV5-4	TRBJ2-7	TGTGCCAGCAGCTCGGACCCCCGCGGGCGCTACGAGCAGTACTTC	CASSSDPRGRYEQYF
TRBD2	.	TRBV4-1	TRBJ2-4	TGCGCCAGCAGCCAAGGGGCGGGGGGTACAAACAGTCAGTACTTC	CASSQGAGGTNSQYF
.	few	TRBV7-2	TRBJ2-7	TGTGCCAGCAGCTTAGTTTCGAGAGACTACGAGCAGTACTTC	CASSLVSRDYEQYF
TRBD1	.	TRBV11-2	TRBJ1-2	TGTGCCACCACGGAGGGGGCGGTAGGCTATGGCTACACCTTC	CATTEGAVGYGYTF
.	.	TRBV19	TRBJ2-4	TGTGCCAGTACCTACACCTACGGTCTAGCCAAAAACAGTCAGTACTTC	CASTYTYGLAKNSQYF
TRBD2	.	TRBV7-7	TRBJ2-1	TGTGCTAGCAGCCTGGGGACTAACAATGAGCAGTTCTTC	CASSLGTNNEQFF
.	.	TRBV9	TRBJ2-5	TGTGCCAGCAGCGTCCGACAGGAATTAGAGACCCAGTACTTC	CASSVRQELETQYF
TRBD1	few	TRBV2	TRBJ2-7	TGTGCCAGCATTCACGAACGGGACAGATCCTACGAGCAGTACTTC	CASIHERDRSYEQYF
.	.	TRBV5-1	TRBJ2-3	TGCGCCAGCAGCTTGGCCCTGACCGGGATTAGCACAGATACGCAGTATTTT	CASSLALTGISTDTQYF
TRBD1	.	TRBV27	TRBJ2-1	TGTGCCAGCAGTTTGGGCAGGGGGCGGAAAATCTTC	CASSLGRGRKIF
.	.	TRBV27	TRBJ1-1	TGTGCCAGCAGTTTATTCTCAGGGAACACTGAAGCTTTCTTT	CASSLFSGNTEAFF
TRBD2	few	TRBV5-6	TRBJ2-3	TGTGCCAGCAGCCCCGGACTAGCGGGGAGCACAGATACGCAGTATTTT	CASSPGLAGSTDTQYF
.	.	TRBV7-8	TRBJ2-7	TGTGCCAGCAGCTTAGCGGGGGGGGCGCCGTACTTC	CASSLAGGAPYF
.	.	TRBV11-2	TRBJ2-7	TGTGCCAGCAGCTTAGGACACAGTACTTATACCGGCGAGCAGTACTTC	CASSLGHSTYTGEQYF
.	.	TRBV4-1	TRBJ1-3	TGCGCCAGCAGCCAAGTCCCAGGGGATCCTGGAAACACCATATATTTT	CASSQVPGDPGNTIYF
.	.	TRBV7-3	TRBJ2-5	TGTGCCAGCAGCCTCGGAGGGGCACGGCGGGAGACCCAGTACTTC	CASSLGGARRETQYF
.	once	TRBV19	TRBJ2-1	TGTGCCAGTAGTTCCCGGGACTACAATGAGCAGTTCTTC	CASSSRDYNEQFF
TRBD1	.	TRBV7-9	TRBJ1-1	TGTTCCAGCAGCCATCCAAGGACAGGGCTATCAAACACTGAAGCTTTCTTT	CSSSHPRTGLSNTEAFF
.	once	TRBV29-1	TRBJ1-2	TGCAGCGTTGACGGGGGTGGCTACACCTTC	CSVDGGGYTF
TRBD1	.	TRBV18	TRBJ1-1	TGTGCCAGCTCACTTGGACAGGGCGGTAACACTGAAGCTTTCTTT	CASSLGQGGNTEAFF
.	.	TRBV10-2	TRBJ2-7	TGCGCCAGCAGTGAGTCAAGGGTTGGGAGCTCCTACGAGCAGTACTTC	CASSESRVGSSYEQYF
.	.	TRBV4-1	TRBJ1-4	TGCGCCAGCAGCCAAGGGGGCGCGTTGAGTGAAAAACTGTTTTTT	CASSQGGALSEKLFF
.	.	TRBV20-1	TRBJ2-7	TGCAGTGCTAGCCCTAGTCACGAGCAGTACTTC	CSASPSHEQYF
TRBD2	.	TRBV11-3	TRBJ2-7	TGTGCCAGCAGCTTTAGCGGGGGGGCGGGCGAGCAGTACTTC	CASSFSGGAGEQYF
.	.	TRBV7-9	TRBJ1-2	TGTGCCAGCAGCTCGACCATTATGACAGTATCAGACTATGGCTACACCTTC	CASSSTIMTVSDYGYTF
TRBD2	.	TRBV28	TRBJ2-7	TGTGCCAGCACCGTACGACTAGCGGGAGGGCACGAGCAGTACTTC	CASTVRLAGGHEQYF
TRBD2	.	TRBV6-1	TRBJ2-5	TGTGCCAGCAGTGTGACTAGCGGATTACAAGAGACCCAGTACTTC	CASSVTSGLQETQYF
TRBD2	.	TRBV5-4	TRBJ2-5	TGTGCCAGCAGCCTCCAAGCGGGGGCCCAAGAGACCCAGTACTTC	CASSLQAGAQETQYF
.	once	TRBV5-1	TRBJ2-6	TGCGCCAGCAGCTTGGATATCTCTGGGGCCAACGTCCTGACTTTC	CASSLDISGANVLTF
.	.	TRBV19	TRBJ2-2	TGTGCCAGCTCTGGGAGTACCGGGGAGCTGTTTTTT	CASSGSTGELFF
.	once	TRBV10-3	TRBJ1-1	TGTGCCATCAGTGAGGCCAGGGGTGGGGGGAACACTGAAGCTTTCTTT	CAISEARGGGNTEAFF
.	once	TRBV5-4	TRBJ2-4	TGTGCCAGCAGCTTGGAGGGGGAAGTAGGAAACATTCAGTACTTC	CASSLEGEVGNIQYF
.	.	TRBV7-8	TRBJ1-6	TGTGCCAGCAGCTTATTCGGGGGGAGCGATTCACCCCTCCACTTT	CASSLFGGSDSPLHF
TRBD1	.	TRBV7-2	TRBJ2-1	TGTGCCAGCAGCTTAGAAGGGGGCGGTGAGCAGTTCTTC	CASSLEGGGEQFF
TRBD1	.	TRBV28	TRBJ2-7	TGTGCCAGCAGCTTACAGGGGAACTACGAGCAGTACTTC	CASSLQGNYEQYF
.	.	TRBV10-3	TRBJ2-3	TGTGCCATCAGCAGAAACCGAGATACGCAGTATTTT	CAISRNRDTQYF
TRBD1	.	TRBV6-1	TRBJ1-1	TGTGCCAGCAGTGATGGTGACAGGGTGAACACTGAAGCTTTCTTT	CASSDGDRVNTEAFF
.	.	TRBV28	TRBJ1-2	TGTGCCAGCAGTTTACGATGGGGCAACTATGGCTACACCTTC	CASSLRWGNYGYTF
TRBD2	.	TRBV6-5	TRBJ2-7	TGTGCCAGCAGTTACTCTAGCGGGGTGAGCTCCTACGAGCAGTACTTC	CASSYSSGVSSYEQYF
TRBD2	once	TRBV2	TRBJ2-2	TGTGCCAGCAGGATTGAGGGACTAGCGTCAGGGGAGCTGTTTTTT	CASRIEGLASGELFF
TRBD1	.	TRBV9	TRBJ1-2	TGTGCCAGCAGGAAGGGGGACAGTCTTGGCTACACCTTC	CASRKGDSLGYTF
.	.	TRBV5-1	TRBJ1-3	TGCGCCAGCAGTGCAGGGGTCTCTGGAAACACCATATATTTT	CASSAGVSGNTIYF
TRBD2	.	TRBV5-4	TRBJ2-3	TGTGCCAGCAGCTTCGGCGGGGGGGTGGGTACAGATACGCAGTATTTT	CASSFGGGVGTDTQYF
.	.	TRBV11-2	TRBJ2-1	TGTGCCAGCAGCTTTCTAGACAATGAGCAGTTCTTC	CASSFLDNEQFF
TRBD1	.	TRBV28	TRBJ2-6	TGTGCCAGCACAACAGGGGGCGCGGGTGGGGCCAACGTCCTGACTTTC	CASTTGGAGGANVLTF
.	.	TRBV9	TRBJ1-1	TGTGCCAGCAGCGTAGGCGCAGGGGTGACTGAAGCTTTCTTT	CASSVGAGVTEAFF